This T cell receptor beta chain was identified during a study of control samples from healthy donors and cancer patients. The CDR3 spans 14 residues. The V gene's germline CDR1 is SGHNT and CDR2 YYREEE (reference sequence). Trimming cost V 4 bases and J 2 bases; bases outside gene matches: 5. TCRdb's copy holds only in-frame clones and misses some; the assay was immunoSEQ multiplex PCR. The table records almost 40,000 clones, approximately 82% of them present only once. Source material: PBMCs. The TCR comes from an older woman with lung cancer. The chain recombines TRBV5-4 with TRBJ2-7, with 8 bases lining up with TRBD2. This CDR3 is CASSQAAGAYEQYF. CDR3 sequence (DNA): TGTGCCAGCAGCCAAGCAGCGGGGGCCTACGAGCAGTACTTC.